The 21 T cell receptor beta chains reported below all come from one sample, sequenced in a study of naive and memory T cell subsets. Treatment defined: skin biopsy from PPD injection site in Mantoux-positive individual. Reverse transcription used DNase-treated unsorted total RNA, aiming for about 1 to 1000 ng. For blood and skin samples, reverse transcription used TCR alpha and beta constant primers. TCRdb used MiXCR to reprocess the UMI-ligation and nested PCR reads, holding one entry per CDR3 protein. The sample includes some 20,000 distinct CDR3 sequences, roughly 9% of them seen just once. Sequences were derived from skin, sampled from a tuberculin skin test site. These receptors all stem from an adult in good health.

This clonotype was counted ten times or more. The chain uses TRBV7-2 and TRBJ2-2; possibly TRBD1 for D (6 bases). Germline V gives CDR1 SGHTA, CDR2 FQGNSA. V was pared by 5 bases and J by 7 bases, with 14 bases between. The length of the CDR3 is 14 residues. CDR3: CASSKQGFLGELFF. The CDR3 DNA follows: TGTGCCAGCAGCAAACAGGGATTCCTCGGGGAGCTGTTTTTT.

In this sample, this clonotype turned up a few times. The J gene is TRBJ2-1, the V gene TRBV14, with a possible D match to TRBD1 (6 bases). This CDR3 has 13 residues. Germline CDR1 reads SGHDN; CDR2 reads FVKESK. V lost 1 base and J 6 bases, leaving 7 bases between the germline ends. The CDR3 here is CASSQVTGNEQFF. DNA of the CDR3: TGTGCCAGCAGCCAAGTGACAGGCAATGAGCAGTTCTTC.

V usage is TRBV7-2 and J usage is TRBJ1-2, with 9 bases matching TRBD1. The CDR3 is 16 residues long. V was clipped by 1 base and J by 5 bases; unmatched bases: 8. The germline V gene encodes CDR1 SGHTA and CDR2 FQGNSA. CDR3 DNA sequence: TGTGCCAGCAGCTTAGGACCGGGACAGGGATTATATGGCTACACCTTC. Amino acid sequence: CASSLGPGQGLYGYTF.

The CDR3 protein is CSVDGDTEPPEAFF. CDR3 DNA: TGCAGCGTTGACGGGGACACCGAACCGCCTGAAGCTTTCTTT. V usage is TRBV29-1 and J usage is TRBJ1-1; possible D gene TRBD1, 6 bases. V was cut by 3 bases and J by 6 bases, with 17 bases left in between. Germline assignment: CDR1 SQVTM and CDR2 ANQGSEA. CDR3 length equals 14 residues.

This chain connects TRBV7-9 to TRBJ2-1; 11 nucleotides agree with TRBD2. This CDR3 has 16 residues. The J segment lost 8 bases and the V segment lost 6 bases, leaving 12 bases of the junction unmatched. Germline CDR1 is SEHNR and CDR2 is FQNEAQ (reference sequence). DNA of the CDR3: TGTGCCAGCAGTAACCGACTAGCGGGGTCAGGAGATGAGCAGTTCTTC. This codes for CASSNRLAGSGDEQFF.

There are many counts of this clonotype. The gene calls are TRBV29-1 and TRBJ2-3, with 10 bases that match TRBD1. The V gene's germline CDR1 is SQVTM and CDR2 ANQGSEA. The V and J ends lost 6 bases and 1 base, in that order; junction bases with no gene match: 7. CDR3 length equals 15 residues. In DNA, the CDR3 is TGCAGCGTCCTCAAGGACAGGGGGGGCACAGATACGCAGTATTTT. Encoded protein: CSVLKDRGGTDTQYF.

The sample holds a few counts of this clonotype. V is TRBV5-1 and J is TRBJ2-3, with D uncertain. The V and J ends lost 3 bases and 9 bases respectively, with 8 bases between them. CDR1 is SGHRS, CDR2 YFSETQ, per germline. The CDR3 runs to 11 residues. Here the CDR3 DNA reads TGCGCCAGCAGCTCCCGCGTGACGCAGTATTTT. Protein product: CASSSRVTQYF.

Many counts were recorded for this clonotype. This sequence joins TRBV6-2 or TRBV6-3 and TRBJ2-7; 8 nucleotides match TRBD1. Germline loops: CDR1 MNHEY, CDR2 SVGEGT. The CDR3 runs to 16 residues. V was clipped by 6 bases and J by 4 bases; unmatched bases: 14. For the CDR3, the DNA is TGTGCCAGCAGCCCCTGGTCGGGACAGGAGACTTACGAGCAGTACTTC. Its translation is CASSPWSGQETYEQYF.

This clonotype was seen many times. The V call is TRBV13, the J call TRBJ2-7, with a tentative D call TRBD1 (6 bases). The CDR3 has 14 residues. Per the germline V gene, CDR1 is PRHDT and CDR2 is FYEKMQ (reference sequence). V gave up 5 bases and J gave up 2 bases, with 13 bases separating them. CDR3 sequence: CASSHHRDAYEQYF. CDR3 bases: TGTGCCAGCAGCCACCACAGGGACGCCTACGAGCAGTACTTC.

This clonotype came up a few times. The gene calls are TRBV28 and TRBJ1-4, with TRBD1 matching 7 bases. After removal of 4 bases from V and 4 bases from J, the junction contained 6 bases not matched to a gene. From germline, CDR1 is MDHEN and CDR2 SYDVKM. The CDR3 totals 15 residues. This CDR3 reads CASSSRGQINEKLFF. The CDR3 DNA reads TGTGCCAGCAGTTCTCGGGGACAGATTAATGAAAAACTGTTTTTT.

The chain links TRBV11-1 to TRBJ2-2, with D uncertain. CDR1 and CDR2 from the germline V gene are SGHAT and FQDESV (reference sequence). The CDR3 is made up of 14 amino acids. The ends were cut back, 1 base at V and 3 bases at J, with 6 bases in the middle. In DNA, the CDR3 is TGTGCCAGCAGCTTAGAGGGATACACCGGGGAGCTGTTTTTT. Residues: CASSLEGYTGELFF.

The sample holds a few counts of this clonotype. The genes are TRBV20-1 and TRBJ1-6, with D possibly matching TRBD1 (6 bases). V lost 6 bases and J lost 0, with 15 bases in between. The CDR3 is made up of 16 amino acids. Germline assignment: CDR1 DFQATT and CDR2 SNEGSKA (reference sequence). CDR3 protein: CSAPGQVNSYNSPLHF. CDR3 sequence (DNA): TGCAGTGCCCCGGGACAAGTAAACTCCTATAATTCACCCCTCCACTTT.

In this sample, this clonotype turned up a few times. The chain is built from TRBV20-1 and TRBJ1-5; 12 positions agree with TRBD1. The germline V gene has CDR1 DFQATT and CDR2 SNEGSKA (reference sequence). This CDR3 region has 16 residues. The ends lost 0 bases at V and 6 bases at J; junction bases unmatched: 6. This chain's CDR3 is CSAREDGTGGGQPQHF. CDR3 nucleotides: TGCAGTGCTAGAGAGGACGGGACAGGGGGCGGTCAGCCCCAGCATTTT.

This clonotype was observed a handful of times. The rearrangement uses TRBV30 and TRBJ2-3, with a possible D match to TRBD2 (6 bases). Germline V gene lookup returns CDR1 GTSNPN and CDR2 SVGIG (reference sequence). The CDR3 length is 12 residues. V dropped 5 bases and J dropped 4 bases, with 10 bases sitting between them. DNA of the CDR3: TGTGCCTGGGTCGGAGGGCCAGATACGCAGTATTTT. Translation gives CAWVGGPDTQYF. The entire variable domain, with the rest obtained from reference TRBV30 and TRBJ2-3, is as follows: SQTIHQWPATLVQPVGSPLSLECTVEGTSNPNLYWYRQAAGRGLQLLFYSVGIGQISSEVPQNLSASRPQDRQFILSSKKLLLSDSGFYLCAWVGGPDTQYFGPGTRLTVL.

This clonotype came up many times. This chain links TRBV5-1 with TRBJ2-5; D gene unclear. The CDR3 runs to 14 residues. CDR1 SGHRS and CDR2 YFSETQ come from the germline V gene. With 2 bases removed from V and 1 base from J, the gap between germline ends came to 9 bases. The CDR3 sequence is CASSFEAPQETQYF. CDR3 nucleotide sequence: TGCGCCAGCAGCTTCGAGGCCCCCCAAGAGACCCAGTACTTC.

This clonotype was counted between two and nine times. The genes are TRBV10-3 and TRBJ2-7, with 7 positions matching TRBD1. Looked up from germline, CDR1 is ENHRY and CDR2 is SYGVKD. With 0 bases clipped from V and 1 base from J, the junction kept 0 bases outside the gene matches. CDR3 size: 14 residues. CDR3 DNA sequence: TGTGCCATCAGTGAGTCGACAGGGTCCTACGAGCAGTACTTC. This gives the protein CAISESTGSYEQYF.

This clonotype turned up a few times. The chain recombines TRBV3-1 with TRBJ2-5; D is ambiguous. The V and J ends lost 0 bases and 2 bases respectively, with 16 bases between them. The CDR3 runs to 17 residues. From germline, CDR1 is LGHDT and CDR2 YNNKEL (reference sequence). CDR3 region: CASSQDNSFFRQETQYF. The CDR3 DNA sequence: TGTGCCAGCAGCCAAGATAACTCTTTCTTTAGGCAAGAGACCCAGTACTTC.

This clonotype was seen repeatedly, ten times or more. The chain couples TRBV7-8 to TRBJ1-5; D gene ambiguous. Trimming took 7 bases from V and 0 from J, leaving 13 bases between them. The germline V gene has CDR1 SGHVS and CDR2 FQNEAQ. CDR3 size: 15 residues. The CDR3 protein is CASTNSMGSNQPQHF. CDR3 nucleotide sequence: TGTGCCAGCACCAACTCCATGGGTAGCAATCAGCCCCAGCATTTT.

This clonotype is medium-sized by share. The chain employs TRBV10-3 and TRBJ2-7, with 8 bases matching TRBD1. Losses at the gene ends were 3 bases for V and 3 bases for J; bases not matched to a gene: 7. The CDR3 spans 15 residues. Germline V gene data show CDR1 as ENHRY and CDR2 as SYGVKD. The CDR3 DNA follows: TGTGCCATCAGTGAATCCCAGGGGGCTGACTACGAGCAGTACTTC. The encoded protein is CAISESQGADYEQYF.

This clonotype was seen repeatedly, ten times or more. The rearrangement uses TRBV18 and TRBJ2-7; D is unclear. This CDR3 contains 12 residues. Germline-derived CDR1 and CDR2 are KGHSH and LQKENI. V lost 3 bases, J lost 4 bases, and 7 bases lay in between. DNA for the CDR3: TGTGCCAGCTCACCGACGGCGTACGAGCAGTACTTC. Protein sequence: CASSPTAYEQYF.

This clonotype has ten or more counts. The J gene is TRBJ2-2, the V gene TRBV10-3; weak D call: TRBD1 (6 bases). V was pared by 6 bases and J by 0 bases, with 14 bases between. The CDR3 has 16 amino acids. Germline lookup yields CDR1 ENHRY and CDR2 SYGVKD. CDR3 DNA: TGTGCCATCAGAGAGGGGGACAAACCGAACACCGGGGAGCTGTTTTTT. Amino acids: CAIREGDKPNTGELFF.